This entry lists 5 T cell receptor beta chains sequenced from one sample in a study of T cell repertoires in cytomegalovirus infection. MiXCR was run by TCRdb on the reads, yielding one entry per CDR3 protein. The sample yields 450,000 to 550,000 distinct CDR3 sequences, about two fifths seen once. Their cognate antigens are unknown. Sequencing was performed on cultured PBMCs, taken from culture after CMV antigen stimulation. The receptors come from a human donor in good health (CMV status not recorded). Some clones in this sample may be carry-over from other donors' samples.

V gene TRBV12-3 or TRBV12-4 combines with J gene TRBJ2-1, with 8 bases aligning to TRBD2. This CDR3 contains 14 residues. The ends lost 8 bases at V and 2 bases at J; junction bases unmatched: 5. The CDR3 protein is CASLAGNPYNEQFF. The CDR3 DNA follows: TGTGCCAGCTTAGCGGGAAATCCCTACAATGAGCAGTTCTTC.

V gene TRBV10-3 combines with J gene TRBJ2-1; 7 bases line up with TRBD2. CDR3 length: 13 residues. Germline V gives CDR1 ENHRY, CDR2 SYGVKD. The V and J ends lost 7 bases and 8 bases, in that order; junction bases with no gene match: 8. CDR3 residues: CAINERGEDEQFF. The CDR3 DNA reads TGTGCCATCAACGAGCGGGGTGAGGATGAGCAGTTCTTC.

This rearrangement joins TRBV4-3 to TRBJ1-2, with a possible D match to TRBD1 (6 bases). CDR3 length: 14 amino acids. Trimming shortened V by 1 base and J by 8 bases, and 14 bases separated the two germline ends. Germline CDR1 is LGHNA and CDR2 is YSLEER. CDR3 nucleotides: TGCGCCAGCAGCCAAGTTGGGGGGGCTGAGGGCTACACCTTC. This encodes CASSQVGGAEGYTF.

This chain connects TRBV7-2 to TRBJ2-4; no clear D gene. The length of the CDR3 is 14 residues. Germline CDR1 and CDR2: SGHTA and FQGNSA. Trimming took 1 base from V and 0 from J, leaving 4 bases between them. CDR3 region: CASSLEIAKNIQYF. As DNA, the CDR3 is TGTGCCAGCAGCTTAGAAATAGCCAAAAACATTCAGTACTTC.

CDR3 amino acids: CAIVGAGSGSSGNTIYF. In nucleotides, the CDR3 is TGTGCCATCGTCGGGGCAGGGTCTGGAAGCTCTGGAAACACCATATATTTT. V and J are TRBV10-3 and TRBJ1-3; perhaps TRBD1 as D (5 bases). V lost 8 bases and J 0 bases, leaving 20 bases between the germline ends. The CDR3 is made up of 17 amino acids. CDR1 is ENHRY, CDR2 SYGVKD, per germline.